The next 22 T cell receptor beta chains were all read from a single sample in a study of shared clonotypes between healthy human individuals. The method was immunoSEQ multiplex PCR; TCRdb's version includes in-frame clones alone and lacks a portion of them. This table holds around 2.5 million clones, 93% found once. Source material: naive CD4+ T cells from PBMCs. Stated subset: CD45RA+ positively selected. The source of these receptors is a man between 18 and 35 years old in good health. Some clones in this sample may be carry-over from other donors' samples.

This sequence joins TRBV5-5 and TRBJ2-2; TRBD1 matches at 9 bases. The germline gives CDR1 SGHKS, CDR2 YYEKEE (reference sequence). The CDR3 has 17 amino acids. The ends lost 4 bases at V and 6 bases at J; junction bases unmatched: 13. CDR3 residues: CASSTRPRTGDAGELFF. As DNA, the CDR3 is TGTGCCAGCAGCACCCGTCCCCGGACAGGGGACGCCGGGGAGCTGTTTTTT.

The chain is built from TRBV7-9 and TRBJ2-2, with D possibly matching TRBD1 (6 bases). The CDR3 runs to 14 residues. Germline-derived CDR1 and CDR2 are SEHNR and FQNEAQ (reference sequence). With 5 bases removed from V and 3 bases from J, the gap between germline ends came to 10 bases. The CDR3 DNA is TGTGCCAGCAGCCTTAAGGGGGACACCGGGGAGCTGTTTTTT. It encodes CASSLKGDTGELFF.

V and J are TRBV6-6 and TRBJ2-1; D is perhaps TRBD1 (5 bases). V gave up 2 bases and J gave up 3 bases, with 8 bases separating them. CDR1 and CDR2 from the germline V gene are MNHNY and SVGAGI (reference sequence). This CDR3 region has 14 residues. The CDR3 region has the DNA TGTGCCAGCAGTTACGGGGCCTTCTACAATGAGCAGTTCTTC. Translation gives CASSYGAFYNEQFF.

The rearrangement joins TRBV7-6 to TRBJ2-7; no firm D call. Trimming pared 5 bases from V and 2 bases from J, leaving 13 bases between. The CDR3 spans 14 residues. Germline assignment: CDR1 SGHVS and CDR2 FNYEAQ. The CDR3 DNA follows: TGTGCCAGCAGCCCAAGAGTTGGCACCTACGAGCAGTACTTC. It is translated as CASSPRVGTYEQYF.

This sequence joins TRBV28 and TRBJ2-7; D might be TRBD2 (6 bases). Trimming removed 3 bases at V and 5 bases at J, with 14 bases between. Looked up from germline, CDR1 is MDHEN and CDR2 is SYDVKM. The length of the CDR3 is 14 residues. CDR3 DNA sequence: TGTGCCAGCAGTTTGGAGCTAGCGATAAACGAGCAGTACTTC. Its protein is CASSLELAINEQYF.

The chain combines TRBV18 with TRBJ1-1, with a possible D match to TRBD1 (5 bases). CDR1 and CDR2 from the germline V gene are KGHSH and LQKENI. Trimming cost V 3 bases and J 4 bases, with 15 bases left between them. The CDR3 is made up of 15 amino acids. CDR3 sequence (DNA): TGTGCCAGCTCACCCAGTGCGGGGGTCGGCACTGAAGCTTTCTTT. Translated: CASSPSAGVGTEAFF. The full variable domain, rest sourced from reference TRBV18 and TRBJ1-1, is NAGVMQNPRHLVRRRGQEARLRCSPMKGHSHVYWYRQLPEEGLKFMVYLQKENIIDESGMPKERFSAEFPKEGPSILRIQQVVRGDSAAYFCASSPSAGVGTEAFFGQGTRLTVV.

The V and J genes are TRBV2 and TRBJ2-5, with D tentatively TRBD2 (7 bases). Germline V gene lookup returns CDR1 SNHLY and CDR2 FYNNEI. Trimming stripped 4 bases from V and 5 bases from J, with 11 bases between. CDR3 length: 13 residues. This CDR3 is CASSGTRGETQYF. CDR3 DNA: TGTGCCAGCAGTGGGACTAGGGGGGAGACCCAGTACTTC.

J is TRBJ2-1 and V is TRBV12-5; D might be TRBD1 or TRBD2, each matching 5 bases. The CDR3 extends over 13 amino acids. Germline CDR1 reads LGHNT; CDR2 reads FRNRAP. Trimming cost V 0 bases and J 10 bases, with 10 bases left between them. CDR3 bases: TGTGCTAGTGGTTTGGTACCCGGGGCAGAGCAGTTCTTC. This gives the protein CASGLVPGAEQFF.

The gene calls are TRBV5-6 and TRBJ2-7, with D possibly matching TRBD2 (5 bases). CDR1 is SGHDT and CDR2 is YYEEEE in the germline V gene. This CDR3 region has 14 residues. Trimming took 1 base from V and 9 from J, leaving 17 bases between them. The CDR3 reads CASSLIGFDGGQYF. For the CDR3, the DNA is TGTGCCAGCAGCTTGATAGGGTTTGACGGAGGGCAGTACTTC.

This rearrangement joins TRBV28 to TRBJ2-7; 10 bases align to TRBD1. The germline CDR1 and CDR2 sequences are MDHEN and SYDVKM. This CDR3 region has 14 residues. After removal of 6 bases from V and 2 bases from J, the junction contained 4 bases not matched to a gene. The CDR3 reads CASSQGQGTYEQYF. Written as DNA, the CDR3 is TGTGCCAGCAGCCAGGGACAGGGGACCTACGAGCAGTACTTC.

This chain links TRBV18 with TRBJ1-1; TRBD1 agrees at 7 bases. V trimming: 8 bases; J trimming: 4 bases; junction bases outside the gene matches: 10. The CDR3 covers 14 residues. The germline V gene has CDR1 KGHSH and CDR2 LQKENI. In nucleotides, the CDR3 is TGTGCCAGCCTACCCGACAGGGTCAGCACTGAAGCTTTCTTT. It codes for CASLPDRVSTEAFF.

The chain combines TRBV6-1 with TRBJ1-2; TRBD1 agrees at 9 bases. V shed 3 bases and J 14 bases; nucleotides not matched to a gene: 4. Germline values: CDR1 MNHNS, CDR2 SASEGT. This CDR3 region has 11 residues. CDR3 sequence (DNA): TGTGCCAGCAGTGAGACTGGGACAGGGACCTTC. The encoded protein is CASSETGTGTF.

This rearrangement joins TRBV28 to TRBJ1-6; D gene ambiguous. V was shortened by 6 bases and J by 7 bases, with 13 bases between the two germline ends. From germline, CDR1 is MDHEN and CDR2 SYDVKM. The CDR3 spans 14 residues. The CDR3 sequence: CASSVWGGNSPLHF. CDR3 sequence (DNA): TGTGCCAGCAGCGTTTGGGGAGGCAATTCACCCCTCCACTTT. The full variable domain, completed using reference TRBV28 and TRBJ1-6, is DVKVTQSSRYLVKRTGEKVFLECVQDMDHENMFWYRQDPGLGLRLIYFSYDVKMKEKGDIPEGYSVSREKKERFSLILESASTNQTSMYLCASSVWGGNSPLHFGNGTRLTVT.

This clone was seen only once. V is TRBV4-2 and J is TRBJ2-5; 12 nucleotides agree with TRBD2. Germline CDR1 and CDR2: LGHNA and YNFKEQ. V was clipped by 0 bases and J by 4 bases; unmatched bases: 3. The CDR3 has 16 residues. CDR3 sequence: CASSQDLAGGRETQYF. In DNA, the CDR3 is TGTGCCAGCAGCCAAGACCTAGCGGGAGGGCGAGAGACCCAGTACTTC.

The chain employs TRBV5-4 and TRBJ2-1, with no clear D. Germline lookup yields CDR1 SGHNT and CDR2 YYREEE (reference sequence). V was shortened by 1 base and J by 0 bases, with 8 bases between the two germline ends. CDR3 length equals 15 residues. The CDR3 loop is CASSLSRASYNEQFF. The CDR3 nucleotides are TGTGCCAGCAGCTTGTCTAGGGCCTCCTACAATGAGCAGTTCTTC.

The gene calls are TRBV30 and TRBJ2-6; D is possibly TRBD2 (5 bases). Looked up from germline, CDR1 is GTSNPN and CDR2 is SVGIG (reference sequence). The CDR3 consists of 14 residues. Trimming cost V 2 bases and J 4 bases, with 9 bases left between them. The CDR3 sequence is CAWSRGPGANVLTF. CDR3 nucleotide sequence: TGTGCCTGGAGTAGAGGGCCCGGGGCCAACGTCCTGACTTTC.

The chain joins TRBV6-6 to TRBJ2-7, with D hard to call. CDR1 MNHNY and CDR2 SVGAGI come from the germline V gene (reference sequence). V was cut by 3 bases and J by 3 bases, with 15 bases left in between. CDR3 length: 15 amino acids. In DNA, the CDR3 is TGTGCCAGCAGTTATACCGGATCCCTGCGCTACGAGCAGTACTTC. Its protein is CASSYTGSLRYEQYF.

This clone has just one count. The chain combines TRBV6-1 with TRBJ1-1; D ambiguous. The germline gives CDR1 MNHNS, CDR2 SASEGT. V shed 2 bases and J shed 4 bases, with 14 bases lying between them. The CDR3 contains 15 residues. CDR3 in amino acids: CASSEPDPILTEAFF. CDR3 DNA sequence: TGTGCCAGCAGTGAACCCGACCCTATACTCACTGAAGCTTTCTTT.

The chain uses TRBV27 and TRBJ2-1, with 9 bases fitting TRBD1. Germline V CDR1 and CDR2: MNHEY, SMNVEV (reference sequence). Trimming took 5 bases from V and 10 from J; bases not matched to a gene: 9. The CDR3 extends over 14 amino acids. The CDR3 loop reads CASSAGQGSGEQFF. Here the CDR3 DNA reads TGTGCCAGCAGTGCCGGACAGGGGTCCGGGGAGCAGTTCTTC.

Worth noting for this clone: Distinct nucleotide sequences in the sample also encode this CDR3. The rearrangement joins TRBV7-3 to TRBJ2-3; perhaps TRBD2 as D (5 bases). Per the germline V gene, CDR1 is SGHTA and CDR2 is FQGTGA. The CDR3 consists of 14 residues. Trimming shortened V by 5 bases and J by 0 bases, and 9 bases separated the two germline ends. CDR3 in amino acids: CASSRTGSTDTQYF. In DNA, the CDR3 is TGTGCCAGCAGCCGTACGGGGAGCACAGATACGCAGTATTTT. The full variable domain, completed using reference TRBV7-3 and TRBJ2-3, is GAGVSQTPSNKVTEKGKYVELRCDPISGHTALYWYRQSLGQGPEFLIYFQGTGAADDSGLPNDRFFAVRPEGSVSTLKIQRTERGDSAVYLCASSRTGSTDTQYFGPGTRLTVL.

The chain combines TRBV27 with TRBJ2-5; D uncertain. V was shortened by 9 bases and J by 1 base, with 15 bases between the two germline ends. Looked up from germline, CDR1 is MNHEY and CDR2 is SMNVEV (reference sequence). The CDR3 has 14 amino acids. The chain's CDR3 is CASTFYRLQETQYF. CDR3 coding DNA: TGTGCCAGTACTTTTTACAGACTCCAAGAGACCCAGTACTTC.

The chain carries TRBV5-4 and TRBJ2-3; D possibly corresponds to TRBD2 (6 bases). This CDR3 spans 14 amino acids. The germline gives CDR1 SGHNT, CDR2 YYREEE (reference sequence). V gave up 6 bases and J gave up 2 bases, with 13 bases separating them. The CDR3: CASNPGVVTDTQYF. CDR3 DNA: TGTGCCAGCAACCCGGGGGTCGTCACAGATACGCAGTATTTT.